What follows is one T cell receptor beta chain and its context. The data were taken from a study of blood T cell repertoires in COVID-19. Study overall: COVID-19 samples from acute and convalescent phases originated in the United States, Italy and Spain.

Some clones are missing from TCRdb's copy, which holds only in-frame ones; the method was immunoSEQ multiplex PCR. The data show around 100,000 clones, with roughly nine tenths seen just once and roughly 17% held by the top ten. V was shortened by 0 bases and J by 5 bases, with 16 bases between the two germline ends. The CDR3 runs to 17 residues. From germline, CDR1 is SGHVS and CDR2 FNYEAQ. The origin of this receptor is a woman of 80 years or more in a cohort sampled during active COVID-19. This chain links TRBV7-6 with TRBJ2-2; D possibly corresponds to TRBD2 (6 bases). The sequencing sample was made of peripheral blood. The CDR3 coding sequence is TGTGCCAGCAGCTTAGCGAGGGACGGGAGTAGGACCGGGGAGCTGTTTTTT. It yields the protein CASSLARDGSRTGELFF.